The rows below give T cell receptor beta chains drawn from one sample of a study of Ad26.COV2.S vaccination and SARS-CoV-2 variants. Produced via immunoSEQ multiplex PCR; TCRdb's table is partial and in-frame only. The top ten clones hold approximately 1.6% of a sample with some 410,000 clones, around 93% of them seen once. This material consisted of peripheral blood, taken in a trial of Ad26.COV2.S vaccine versus placebo. The receptor set was obtained from a person between 18 and 65 years old who received the Ad26.COV2.S COVID-19 vaccine or a placebo. CDR3s include the opening cysteine and the closing phenylalanine or tryptophan. Each record gives: J gene, clone size, D gene, V gene, CDR3 protein, CDR3 DNA. A D gene is named only where the DNA matches it firmly. Rows give clone size only sometimes, using once, few, many, or a class for an expanded clone.

J: TRBJ2-7
size: NA
D: NA
V: TRBV7-8
CDR3: CASSSVTYEQYF
DNA: TGTGCCAGCAGCTCTGTAACCTACGAGCAGTACTTC

J: TRBJ2-1
size: NA
D: NA
V: TRBV4-3
CDR3: CASSHPGGSYNEQFF
DNA: TGCGCCAGCAGCCATCCCGGAGGGTCCTACAATGAGCAGTTCTTC

J: TRBJ2-3
size: NA
D: NA
V: TRBV4-3
CDR3: CASSQYSPAASTDTQYF
DNA: TGCGCCAGCAGCCAGTACTCTCCGGCGGCTAGCACAGATACGCAGTATTTT

J: TRBJ1-2
size: NA
D: TRBD1
V: TRBV29-1
CDR3: CSATGTANYGYTF
DNA: TGCAGCGCTACAGGGACAGCTAACTATGGCTACACCTTC

J: TRBJ1-2
size: NA
D: NA
V: TRBV11-3
CDR3: CASSLRGAYGYTF
DNA: TGTGCCAGCAGCTTGAGGGGAGCGTATGGCTACACCTTC

J: TRBJ2-7
size: NA
D: NA
V: TRBV9
CDR3: CASSVGNSLGGYEQYF
DNA: TGTGCCAGCAGCGTAGGTAACAGCTTGGGGGGTTACGAGCAGTACTTC

J: TRBJ1-1
size: NA
D: NA
V: TRBV14
CDR3: CASSQGPTLLVDEAFF
DNA: TGTGCCAGCAGCCAAGGACCCACCCTCCTGGTGGATGAAGCTTTCTTT

J: TRBJ1-2
size: NA
D: NA
V: TRBV5-6
CDR3: CASSLLTAANYGYTF
DNA: TGTGCCAGCAGCTTGTTGACCGCCGCTAACTATGGCTACACCTTC

J: TRBJ2-5
size: NA
D: TRBD1
V: TRBV25-1
CDR3: CASSRGQGDQETQYF
DNA: TGTGCCAGCAGCCGGGGACAGGGGGATCAAGAGACCCAGTACTTC

J: TRBJ2-1
size: NA
D: TRBD2
V: TRBV14
CDR3: CASSQLAGGNNEQFF
DNA: TGTGCCAGCAGCCAACTAGCGGGGGGGAACAATGAGCAGTTCTTC

J: TRBJ2-2
size: NA
D: TRBD2
V: TRBV18
CDR3: CASSPWRTSTGELFF
DNA: TGTGCCAGCTCACCATGGAGGACTAGTACCGGGGAGCTGTTTTTT

J: TRBJ1-1
size: NA
D: NA
V: TRBV7-9
CDR3: CASSFLQGLGEAFF
DNA: TGTGCCAGCAGCTTCCTCCAGGGGCTTGGTGAAGCTTTCTTT

J: TRBJ2-2
size: NA
D: NA
V: TRBV24-1
CDR3: CATSDLDRGIRTARGGELFF
DNA: TGTGCCACCAGTGATTTAGATCGTGGAATTCGGACAGCCAGGGGCGGGGAGCTGTTTTTT

J: TRBJ2-2
size: NA
D: TRBD1
V: TRBV11-2
CDR3: CASSSRTGGRSGELFF
DNA: TGTGCCAGCAGCTCCCGGACAGGGGGCAGGTCCGGGGAGCTGTTTTTT

J: TRBJ2-5
size: NA
D: NA
V: TRBV10-3
CDR3: CAISGSGVETQYF
DNA: TGTGCCATCAGTGGGTCGGGGGTGGAGACCCAGTACTTC

J: TRBJ2-5
size: NA
D: TRBD1
V: TRBV4-1
CDR3: CASSQATGEETQYF
DNA: TGCGCCAGCAGCCAAGCCACAGGGGAAGAGACCCAGTACTTC

J: TRBJ2-7
size: NA
D: TRBD1
V: TRBV7-2
CDR3: CASSLGTGYEQYF
DNA: TGTGCCAGCAGCTTAGGGACAGGCTACGAGCAGTACTTC

J: TRBJ2-1
size: NA
D: NA
V: TRBV12-3/TRBV12-4
CDR3: CASSSWINEQFF
DNA: TGTGCCAGCAGTTCTTGGATTAATGAGCAGTTCTTC

J: TRBJ2-5
size: NA
D: TRBD2
V: TRBV4-1
CDR3: CASSQERSGAETQYF
DNA: TGCGCCAGCAGCCAAGAACGTAGCGGGGCAGAGACCCAGTACTTC

J: TRBJ1-1
size: once
D: NA
V: TRBV10-3
CDR3: CAISEPEDRLNTEAFF
DNA: TGTGCCATCAGTGAGCCCGAGGACAGATTGAACACTGAAGCTTTCTTT

J: TRBJ2-6
size: NA
D: TRBD2
V: TRBV9
CDR3: CASSVPSTSGGGTGANVLTF
DNA: TGTGCCAGCAGCGTACCCTCGACTAGCGGGGGGGGTACTGGGGCCAACGTCCTGACTTTC

J: TRBJ2-1
size: NA
D: TRBD2
V: TRBV9
CDR3: CASTSGLAGGPGNEQFF
DNA: TGTGCCAGCACCAGTGGGCTAGCGGGGGGGCCGGGCAATGAGCAGTTCTTC

J: TRBJ2-3
size: NA
D: NA
V: TRBV13
CDR3: CASSLGAGSTDTQYF
DNA: TGTGCCAGCAGCTTAGGAGCCGGTAGCACAGATACGCAGTATTTT

J: TRBJ2-5
size: NA
D: TRBD2
V: TRBV18
CDR3: CASSPPRTSGEETQYF
DNA: TGTGCCAGCTCACCACCGAGGACTAGCGGGGAAGAGACCCAGTACTTC

J: TRBJ2-4
size: NA
D: TRBD1
V: TRBV30
CDR3: CAWNQGAVAKNIQYF
DNA: TGTGCCTGGAATCAGGGGGCTGTTGCCAAAAACATTCAGTACTTC

J: TRBJ2-2
size: NA
D: NA
V: TRBV28
CDR3: CASSLGGTGELFF
DNA: TGTGCCAGCAGTTTAGGGGGAACCGGGGAGCTGTTTTTT

J: TRBJ2-3
size: NA
D: NA
V: TRBV18
CDR3: CASSPGRSTDTQYF
DNA: TGTGCCAGCTCACCCGGGCGTAGCACAGATACGCAGTATTTT

J: TRBJ2-5
size: NA
D: TRBD1
V: TRBV27
CDR3: CASSLEGTGRGETQYF
DNA: TGTGCCAGCAGTTTAGAGGGGACAGGGCGGGGAGAGACCCAGTACTTC

J: TRBJ2-1
size: NA
D: NA
V: TRBV10-2
CDR3: CASSESWGGARNEQFF
DNA: TGCGCCAGCAGTGAGTCTTGGGGGGGGGCCCGCAATGAGCAGTTCTTC

J: TRBJ2-1
size: NA
D: NA
V: TRBV6-2/TRBV6-3
CDR3: CASSQIAGEQFF
DNA: TGTGCCAGCAGCCAAATAGCCGGTGAGCAGTTCTTC

J: TRBJ1-2
size: NA
D: NA
V: TRBV28
CDR3: CASSPRGHNGYTF
DNA: TGTGCCAGCAGCCCGAGGGGTCACAATGGCTACACCTTC

J: TRBJ1-2
size: NA
D: NA
V: TRBV6-2/TRBV6-3
CDR3: CASSYGRIEGYTF
DNA: TGTGCCAGCAGTTACGGTCGGATAGAGGGCTACACCTTC